These 30 T cell receptor beta chains were sequenced from one sample in a study of post-analysis software for immune sequencing data. Study-wide results and limits: TRBV5-6, TRBV5-1 and TRBV20-1 belonged to a set of roughly five TRBV segments that were more frequent in patients than controls.

Their antigens remain unidentified. Unique molecular identifiers were built into the TCR beta cDNA libraries. TCRdb processed the PCR reads anew with MiXCR; each CDR3 protein has one entry. This sample carries 750,000 to 950,000 distinct CDR3 sequences, roughly 50% of them seen once, and the ten largest clones take approximately 4.3%. Sequences were obtained from blood. The receptors come from a girl between 5 and 17 years old with multiple sclerosis.

The chain carries TRBV7-9 and TRBJ1-2; D may be TRBD1 (5 bases). Germline V gene lookup returns CDR1 SEHNR and CDR2 FQNEAQ (reference sequence). With 2 bases removed from V and 2 bases from J, the gap between germline ends came to 24 bases. The CDR3 has 19 residues. CDR3: CASSLPLQAGPQENYGYTF. CDR3 nucleotides: TGTGCCAGCAGCTTACCACTCCAGGCGGGACCGCAGGAAAACTATGGCTACACCTTC.

The chain has TRBV6-6 and TRBJ2-3; 9 positions match TRBD1. With V trimmed by 0 bases and J by 14 bases, 12 bases remained unmatched. The germline V gene encodes CDR1 MNHNY and CDR2 SVGAGI (reference sequence). The CDR3 length is 15 residues. The CDR3 loop is CASSYSGQGSEKLYF. Written as DNA, the CDR3 is TGTGCCAGCAGTTACTCGGGACAGGGATCTGAAAAACTGTATTTT.

The chain is built from TRBV6-5 and TRBJ2-5; D call uncertain. The J call may be mistaken, given a closer DNA end match to TRBJ2-7. Germline V CDR1 and CDR2: MNHEY, SVGAGI. The CDR3 is made up of 13 amino acids. For the CDR3, the DNA is TGTGCCAGCAGCCGTGTTGGCCACCACGAGCAGTACTTC. This gives the protein CASSRVGHHEQYF.

The rearrangement uses TRBV27 and TRBJ2-7; TRBD2 agrees at 7 bases. Looked up from germline, CDR1 is MNHEY and CDR2 is SMNVEV (reference sequence). V lost 3 bases, J lost 8 bases, and 7 bases stayed unmatched. This CDR3 contains 13 residues. This chain's CDR3 is CASSFESGLQQYF. For the CDR3, the DNA is TGTGCCAGCAGTTTTGAATCGGGACTACAGCAGTACTTC.

V gene TRBV20-1 combines with J gene TRBJ2-4, with D perhaps TRBD1 (5 bases). CDR1 and CDR2 from the germline V gene are DFQATT and SNEGSKA (reference sequence). V lost 4 bases and J 15 bases, leaving 28 bases between the germline ends. The CDR3 is 15 residues long. CDR3 in amino acids: CSAKMSLRTSYERYF. The DNA for the CDR3 is TGCAGTGCTAAAATGTCTCTCCGGACATCCTACGAGCGGTACTTC.

This clonotype was observed a handful of times. The chain employs TRBV4-1 and TRBJ2-1; tentatively, D is TRBD1 or TRBD2 (5 bases each). The DNA end favors TRBJ2-7, so the J call may be wrong. This CDR3 contains 16 residues. Germline CDR1 is MGHRA and CDR2 is YSYEKL. The CDR3 loop is CASSQVVRGAHQEQYF. The CDR3 DNA follows: TGCGCCAGCAGCCAAGTAGTTCGAGGGGCACATCAAGAGCAGTACTTC.

The rearrangement links TRBV12-3 or TRBV12-4 to TRBJ1-2, with D possibly matching TRBD1 (5 bases). V lost 2 bases, J lost 4 bases, and 11 bases lay in between. The CDR3 loop spans 14 amino acids. The CDR3 DNA sequence: TGTGCCAGCAGTTTATTGGGGGTTTCCTATGGCTACACCTTC. It encodes CASSLLGVSYGYTF.

The chain employs TRBV5-1 and TRBJ2-5; D gene ambiguous. The CDR3 is made up of 14 amino acids. Germline V gene lookup returns CDR1 SGHRS and CDR2 YFSETQ. V was cut by 1 base and J by 2 bases, with 9 bases left in between. CDR3: CASSLSTIQETQYF. The CDR3 DNA is TGCGCCAGCAGCTTGTCAACGATACAAGAGACCCAGTACTTC.

The J gene is TRBJ2-1, the V gene TRBV20-1; 9 bases agree with TRBD2. The CDR3 totals 16 residues. Germline V gene data show CDR1 as DFQATT and CDR2 as SNEGSKA (reference sequence). Trimming removed 6 bases from V and 4 bases from J; junction bases left unmatched: 13. CDR3 sequence: CSAEGLARWTYNEQFF. CDR3 nucleotides: TGCAGTGCCGAAGGACTAGCGAGATGGACTTACAATGAGCAGTTCTTC.

The chain employs TRBV10-3 and TRBJ2-7, with D perhaps matching TRBD1 (5 bases). The CDR3 consists of 13 residues. V lost 0 bases to trimming and J lost 5 bases, with 8 bases between them. CDR1 ENHRY and CDR2 SYGVKD come from the germline V gene. This CDR3 is CAISESGLDEQYF. The CDR3 nucleotides are TGTGCCATCAGTGAGTCGGGGCTGGACGAGCAGTACTTC.

The V and J genes are TRBV5-1 and TRBJ2-3; D is ambiguous. The CDR3 loop spans 13 amino acids. V was pared by 1 base and J by 3 bases, with 6 bases between. The germline CDR1 and CDR2 sequences are SGHRS and YFSETQ. The CDR3 loop reads CASSLPETDTQYF. CDR3 nucleotide sequence: TGCGCCAGCAGCTTGCCCGAAACAGATACGCAGTATTTT.

This rearrangement joins TRBV15 to TRBJ2-6; a weak D match, TRBD1 (6 bases). CDR1 and CDR2 from the germline V gene are LNHNV and YYDKDF (reference sequence). V dropped 3 bases and J dropped 0 bases, with 18 bases sitting between them. The CDR3 loop spans 19 amino acids. For the CDR3, the DNA is TGTGCCACCAGCAGTCTAGGACAGACCTTCAGCTCTGGGGCCAACGTCCTGACTTTC. Encoded protein: CATSSLGQTFSSGANVLTF.

The chain combines TRBV20-1 with TRBJ2-7; D might be TRBD2 (6 bases). Germline CDR1 reads DFQATT; CDR2 reads SNEGSKA (reference sequence). This CDR3 is 13 amino acids long. V gave up 3 bases and J gave up 9 bases, with 18 bases separating them. The CDR3 DNA follows: TGCAGTGCTAGTGGGGTAGGAGGGGCCGGGCAGTACTTC. Protein sequence: CSASGVGGAGQYF.

The chain combines TRBV24-1 with TRBJ2-1; 11 positions agree with TRBD2. This CDR3 is 15 amino acids long. The V gene end was trimmed by 5 bases and the J gene end by 9 bases; junction bases not matched to a gene: 8. The germline gives CDR1 KGHDR, CDR2 SFDVKD. This chain's CDR3 is CATSVTSGSTSEQFF. In DNA, the CDR3 is TGTGCCACCAGTGTTACTAGCGGGAGTACAAGTGAGCAGTTCTTC.

This clonotype was observed a few times. The J gene is TRBJ2-3, the V gene TRBV29-1, with D maybe TRBD2 (5 bases). The CDR3 has 13 residues. Germline CDR1 is SQVTM and CDR2 is ANQGSEA. Trimming stripped 5 bases from V and 8 bases from J, with 17 bases between. The CDR3, as DNA: TGCAGCGTTTCTCTGACGGCAGGAGGTACGCAGTATTTT. This gives the protein CSVSLTAGGTQYF.

This chain connects TRBV7-8 to TRBJ1-6; 12 bases fit TRBD1. Germline V CDR1 and CDR2: SGHVS, FQNEAQ. The CDR3 sequence is 20 residues long. J was trimmed by 6 bases and V by 2 bases; bases with no gene match: 14. This CDR3 reads CASSLKIGTGGAGPNSPLHF. The CDR3 region has the DNA TGTGCCAGCAGCTTAAAGATCGGGACAGGGGGCGCTGGTCCTAATTCACCCCTCCACTTT.

This clonotype has more than one count but fewer than ten. This chain connects TRBV5-1 to TRBJ2-5, with 9 nucleotides matching TRBD2. With V trimmed by 6 bases and J by 2 bases, 8 bases remained unmatched. The CDR3 spans 15 residues. Germline CDR1 and CDR2: SGHRS and YFSETQ. CDR3: CASTMLAGTQETQYF. Written as DNA, the CDR3 is TGCGCCAGCACCATGCTAGCGGGGACACAAGAGACCCAGTACTTC.

The J gene is TRBJ1-2, the V gene TRBV10-3; D is possibly TRBD1 (5 bases). This CDR3 is 14 amino acids long. V gave up 0 bases and J gave up 13 bases, with 18 bases separating them. The germline CDR1 and CDR2 sequences are ENHRY and SYGVKD. CDR3 sequence (DNA): TGTGCCATCAGTGAGTCGAATCTAGACAGACATACCACCTTC. Translation gives CAISESNLDRHTTF.

Only a few counts were recorded for this clonotype. The J gene is TRBJ2-5, the V gene TRBV10-3; D not resolved. This CDR3 has 13 residues. The ends were cut back, 4 bases at V and 5 bases at J, with 11 bases in the middle. The germline V gene has CDR1 ENHRY and CDR2 SYGVKD. CDR3 residues: CAISGGSRETQYF. The CDR3, as DNA: TGTGCCATCAGTGGCGGCAGCCGGGAGACCCAGTACTTC.

V is TRBV6-5 and J is TRBJ2-3, with D possibly TRBD2 on 6 matching bases. The CDR3 sequence is 15 residues long. The germline V and J ends were trimmed by 6 bases and 0 bases, with 13 bases remaining between them. In germline, CDR1 is MNHEY, CDR2 SVGAGI. CDR3 DNA sequence: TGTGCCAGCAGCCACGGGAGAACTAGCACAGATACGCAGTATTTT. Its protein product is CASSHGRTSTDTQYF.

The chain uses TRBV20-1 and TRBJ1-1; 10 bases are a match to TRBD1. Trimming took 6 bases from V and 5 from J; bases not matched to a gene: 9. Germline V gene sequence: CDR1 DFQATT, CDR2 SNEGSKA (reference sequence). CDR3 length equals 14 residues. The chain's CDR3 is CSAQDRGLGTEAFF. For the CDR3, the DNA is TGCAGTGCCCAAGACAGGGGGCTCGGAACTGAAGCTTTCTTT.

Only a few counts were recorded for this clonotype. This chain uses TRBV20-1 with TRBJ2-3; D not resolved. Germline V gives CDR1 DFQATT, CDR2 SNEGSKA (reference sequence). The CDR3 is 10 amino acids. Trimming left V 3 bases short and J 6 bases short, with 4 bases between. CDR3 nucleotides: TGCAGTGCTAGTAGGGATACGCAGTATTTT. Translation gives CSASRDTQYF.

This clonotype was counted only a few times. The V and J genes are TRBV12-3 or TRBV12-4 and TRBJ2-1, with 9 nucleotides matching TRBD1. With V trimmed by 5 bases and J by 13 bases, 9 bases remained unmatched. The CDR3 loop spans 13 amino acids. The CDR3, as DNA: TGTGCCAGCAGTCCTTACGGACAGGGGAGACAGTTCTTC. It yields the protein CASSPYGQGRQFF.

This clonotype was counted once. The rearrangement links TRBV5-1 to TRBJ2-2, with D possibly matching TRBD2 (5 bases). Trimming stripped 7 bases from V and 0 bases from J, with 16 bases between. The CDR3 extends over 16 amino acids. Germline CDR1 SGHRS, CDR2 YFSETQ. CDR3 nucleotides: TGCGCCAGCCGGGGTGGAGGCGGCGCGAACACCGGGGAGCTGTTTTTT. Protein: CASRGGGGANTGELFF.

The CDR3 DNA is TGTGCCAGCAAGGGCAGGATCGGCTACACCTTC. This encodes CASKGRIGYTF. The gene calls are TRBV28 and TRBJ1-2; D is unresolved. V was shortened by 7 bases and J by 8 bases, with 11 bases between the two germline ends. This CDR3 has 11 amino acids. Germline V CDR1 and CDR2: MDHEN, SYDVKM.

This clonotype occurred a few times. The chain combines TRBV7-8 with TRBJ2-7; D might be TRBD1 (5 bases). V lost 5 bases, J lost 5 bases, and 22 bases lay in between. The CDR3 is 16 residues long. CDR1 is SGHVS and CDR2 is FQNEAQ in the germline V gene. As DNA, the CDR3 is TGTGCCAGCAGCCTAATTTCTGTTGGGGCAGTTCACGAGCAGTACTTC. As protein: CASSLISVGAVHEQYF.

This clonotype was seen only a few times. This chain uses TRBV7-9 with TRBJ1-2, with 11 bases aligning to TRBD1. This CDR3 contains 16 residues. Trimming at V came to 5 bases and at J to 7 bases, leaving 12 bases not matched to a gene. Germline assignment: CDR1 SEHNR and CDR2 FQNEAQ (reference sequence). The CDR3 nucleotides read TGTGCCAGCAGCACTCGGACAGGGGGCGCGATAAGTGGCTACACCTTC. Its protein is CASSTRTGGAISGYTF.

This clonotype was counted once. The chain links TRBV29-1 to TRBJ1-1; D unresolved. The germline V gene has CDR1 SQVTM and CDR2 ANQGSEA. The CDR3 extends over 14 amino acids. Trimming removed 1 base at V and 1 base at J, with 10 bases between. CDR3 nucleotide sequence: TGCAGCGTTGAAGGGCGAGCTGGGAACACTGAAGCTTTCTTT. Translation: CSVEGRAGNTEAFF.

This clonotype was counted a few times. The chain combines TRBV12-3 or TRBV12-4 with TRBJ2-3, with 7 bases identical to TRBD2. There are 16 residues in the CDR3. The junction had 6 bases not matched to a gene; V was cut back by 2 bases and J by 1 base. For the CDR3, the DNA is TGTGCCAGCAGTTTACGGGGCGGGAGAGGCACAGATACGCAGTATTTT. Translated, it gives CASSLRGGRGTDTQYF.

V gene TRBV3-1 combines with J gene TRBJ1-6, with D perhaps TRBD1 (6 bases). The germline CDR1 and CDR2 sequences are LGHDT and YNNKEL (reference sequence). The ends were cut back, 1 base at V and 7 bases at J, with 8 bases in the middle. The CDR3 covers 14 residues. The CDR3 region is CASSQGDRNSPLHF. The CDR3 nucleotides are TGTGCCAGCAGCCAAGGAGACAGGAATTCACCCCTCCACTTT.